Below, 24 T cell receptor beta chains from the same sample are listed, as sequenced in a study of T cell responses to AZD1222 COVID-19 vaccine. Profiled with immunoSEQ multiplex PCR; TCRdb holds only in-frame clones, not every one. The table lists 120,000 or so clones, around 94% of them singletons. Sequenced here: peripheral blood, sampled on day 0 of AZD1222 vaccination. Receptors originate from an adult in good health.

CDR3: CASSQSGGGNEKLFF. The CDR3 nucleotides are TGTGCCAGCAGCCAGTCTGGCGGGGGTAATGAAAAACTGTTTTTT. The chain employs TRBV3-1 (or the pseudogene TRBV3-2) and TRBJ1-4, with D possibly TRBD1 on 5 matching bases. The CDR3 has 15 residues. The V end was cut by 3 bases, the J end by 4 bases, with 12 bases between. Germline V gene lookup returns CDR1 LGHDT and CDR2 YNNKEL (reference sequence).

V gene TRBV19 combines with J gene TRBJ1-5, with TRBD1 matching 8 bases. The CDR3 contains 16 residues. J lost 3 bases, V lost 5 bases, and 9 bases had no gene match. The V gene's germline CDR1 is LNHDA and CDR2 SQIVND (reference sequence). CDR3 bases: TGTGCCAGTAGTCCCCGGACAGGGTTTGACAATCAGCCCCAGCATTTT. Translated, it gives CASSPRTGFDNQPQHF.

V gene TRBV10-3 combines with J gene TRBJ1-1, with TRBD1 matching over 9 bases. V shed 5 bases, J shed 0 bases, and the junction held 10 bases outside the gene matches. CDR3 length: 17 amino acids. The V gene's germline CDR1 is ENHRY and CDR2 SYGVKD. As DNA, the CDR3 is TGTGCCATCAGTCCCGGGACAGGGAGGAGGCTGAACACTGAAGCTTTCTTT. Its protein product is CAISPGTGRRLNTEAFF.

The V and J genes are TRBV6-4 and TRBJ1-2; tentatively, D is TRBD1 (6 bases). Germline V lookup: CDR1 MRHNA, CDR2 SNTAGT. The ends were cut back, 6 bases at V and 8 bases at J, with 19 bases in the middle. This CDR3 has 14 residues. The CDR3 sequence is CASREDSTLGGYTF. The CDR3 bases are TGTGCCAGCAGGGAGGACAGCACGTTGGGCGGCTACACCTTC.

The genes are TRBV28 and TRBJ1-4; D is uncertain. Germline loops: CDR1 MDHEN, CDR2 SYDVKM. This CDR3 comprises 15 residues. The germline V and J ends were trimmed by 4 bases and 4 bases, with 13 bases remaining between them. CDR3 sequence: CASSSQDTSNEKLFF. The CDR3, as DNA: TGTGCCAGCAGTTCTCAAGACACAAGTAATGAAAAACTGTTTTTT. Drawing the rest from reference TRBV28 and TRBJ1-4, the complete variable domain is DVKVTQSSRYLVKRTGEKVFLECVQDMDHENMFWYRQDPGLGLRLIYFSYDVKMKEKGDIPEGYSVSREKKERFSLILESASTNQTSMYLCASSSQDTSNEKLFFGSGTQLSVL.

This sequence joins TRBV9 and TRBJ2-1, with 7 bases aligning to TRBD1. V shed 3 bases, J shed 16 bases, and the junction held 16 bases outside the gene matches. The CDR3 loop spans 14 amino acids. The V gene's germline CDR1 is SGDLS and CDR2 YYNGEE. CDR3 in DNA: TGTGCCAGCAGCGCCTCGGGACAGCCCCTTAAACGCTTCTTC. Protein product: CASSASGQPLKRFF.

The chain links TRBV6-6 to TRBJ1-3; 9 nucleotides align to TRBD1. The V gene end was trimmed by 5 bases and the J gene end by 0 bases; junction bases not matched to a gene: 11. The CDR3 is made up of 18 amino acids. CDR1 is MNHNY and CDR2 is SVGAGI in the germline V gene (reference sequence). This chain's CDR3 is CASSLNAGQGHSGNTIYF. The DNA for the CDR3 is TGTGCCAGCAGTCTCAACGCGGGACAGGGCCACTCTGGAAACACCATATATTTT.

The rearrangement joins TRBV29-1 to TRBJ1-2; D may be TRBD1 (6 bases). Germline V CDR1 and CDR2: SQVTM, ANQGSEA. The CDR3 is 13 amino acids. V was pared by 4 bases and J by 0 bases, with 9 bases between. The CDR3 coding sequence is TGCAGCGTTGTGACAGGACCTAACTATGGCTACACCTTC. Its protein product is CSVVTGPNYGYTF.

The J gene is TRBJ2-5, the V gene TRBV6-5, with 8 bases fitting TRBD2. The ends lost 0 bases at V and 6 bases at J; junction bases unmatched: 3. The V gene's germline CDR1 is MNHEY and CDR2 SVGAGI. The CDR3 covers 14 residues. This CDR3 is CASSYSSGVKTQYF. As DNA, the CDR3 is TGTGCCAGCAGTTACTCTAGCGGGGTGAAGACCCAGTACTTC.

The chain couples TRBV7-2 to TRBJ1-1, with a tentative D call TRBD1 (5 bases). Per the germline V gene, CDR1 is SGHTA and CDR2 is FQGNSA. The V gene lost 2 bases and the J gene lost 4 bases, with 14 bases spanning the gap. The CDR3 covers 15 residues. The CDR3 sequence is CASSLTGGGSTEAFF. The CDR3 coding sequence is TGTGCCAGCAGCTTAACGGGGGGAGGATCCACTGAAGCTTTCTTT.

This chain joins TRBV24-1 and TRBJ2-3; 8 bases match TRBD1. Germline-derived CDR1 and CDR2 are KGHDR and SFDVKD. V trimming: 4 bases; J trimming: 1 base; junction bases outside the gene matches: 15. The CDR3 contains 19 residues. The CDR3 region is CATSDPTGAVLFGTDTQYF. The CDR3, as DNA: TGTGCCACCAGTGACCCGACAGGGGCCGTACTCTTTGGCACAGATACGCAGTATTTT.

CDR3 sequence (DNA): TGTGCCAGCTCACCCCCTCAGGGGGTGAGCACCGGGGAGCTGTTTTTT. Its translation: CASSPPQGVSTGELFF. This rearrangement joins TRBV18 to TRBJ2-2; 7 positions agree with TRBD1. The ends lost 3 bases at V and 4 bases at J; junction bases unmatched: 8. Germline lookup yields CDR1 KGHSH and CDR2 LQKENI. CDR3 length: 16 residues.

The gene calls are TRBV12-3 or TRBV12-4 and TRBJ2-2, with unresolved D. V was cut by 3 bases and J by 7 bases, with 6 bases left in between. The CDR3 sequence is 12 residues long. This chain's CDR3 is CASSFWNGELFF. The CDR3 bases are TGTGCCAGCAGTTTCTGGAACGGGGAGCTGTTTTTT.

The chain links TRBV7-9 to TRBJ2-5; the match to TRBD2 covers 7 bases. The V gene end was trimmed by 4 bases and the J gene end by 5 bases; junction bases not matched to a gene: 4. The CDR3 extends over 13 amino acids. The germline gives CDR1 SEHNR, CDR2 FQNEAQ (reference sequence). The CDR3 DNA sequence: TGTGCCAGCAGCTCCGTCGGGGGGGAGACCCAGTACTTC. It specifies CASSSVGGETQYF. The complete variable domain, with remaining parts taken from reference TRBV7-9 and TRBJ2-5, reads DTGVSQNPRHKITKRGQNVTFRCDPISEHNRLYWYRQTLGQGPEFLTYFQNEAQLEKSRLLSDRFSAERPKGSFSTLEIQRTEQGDSAMYLCASSSVGGETQYFGPGTRLLVL.

The V call is TRBV29-1, the J call TRBJ2-7, with 11 bases identical to TRBD1. The CDR3 is made up of 12 amino acids. Germline assignment: CDR1 SQVTM and CDR2 ANQGSEA. CDR3 amino acids: CAGTGGSYEQYF. The CDR3 coding sequence is TGCGCGGGGACAGGGGGTTCCTACGAGCAGTACTTC.

The DNA of the CDR3 is TGTGCCAGCAGTTCACCGGGACTCGCCTCTGGAAACACCATATATTTT. Translation gives CASSSPGLASGNTIYF. This chain joins TRBV7-9 and TRBJ1-3, with TRBD1 as a possible D gene (5 bases). Per the germline V gene, CDR1 is SEHNR and CDR2 is FQNEAQ (reference sequence). Deletions cut 6 bases from V and 0 bases from J, with 15 bases between. CDR3 length: 16 residues. Based on the CDR3 plus reference TRBV7-9 and TRBJ1-3, the full variable domain is DTGVSQNPRHKITKRGQNVTFRCDPISEHNRLYWYRQTLGQGPEFLTYFQNEAQLEKSRLLSDRFSAERPKGSFSTLEIQRTEQGDSAMYLCASSSPGLASGNTIYFGEGSWLTVV.

The chain links TRBV5-1 to TRBJ1-4; D perhaps matches TRBD1 (6 bases). The germline gives CDR1 SGHRS, CDR2 YFSETQ. The CDR3 consists of 15 residues. With 3 bases removed from V and 0 bases from J, the gap between germline ends came to 9 bases. The CDR3 spells CASSSDSATNEKLFF. The CDR3 nucleotides read TGCGCCAGCAGCTCGGACAGTGCAACTAATGAAAAACTGTTTTTT.

This clone appeared a few times. V is TRBV30 and J is TRBJ2-7; no firm D call. Looked up from germline, CDR1 is GTSNPN and CDR2 is SVGIG (reference sequence). The CDR3 length is 11 residues. V was cut by 3 bases and J by 2 bases, with 5 bases left in between. The CDR3 region has the DNA TGTGCCTGGAGAGTAGCCTACGAGCAGTACTTC. This codes for CAWRVAYEQYF.

V and J are TRBV29-1 and TRBJ1-2, with 12 bases identical to TRBD1. The CDR3 is 15 residues long. CDR1 is SQVTM and CDR2 is ANQGSEA in the germline V gene. V was clipped by 8 bases and J by 8 bases; unmatched bases: 15. Written as DNA, the CDR3 is TGCAGCTCTAATTGGGACAGGGGGCGCGGAGAGGGCTACACCTTC. Its protein product is CSSNWDRGRGEGYTF.

The rearrangement links TRBV6-6 to TRBJ2-4, with TRBD1 identical over 8 bases. Germline V gives CDR1 MNHNY, CDR2 SVGAGI (reference sequence). Unmatched junction bases numbered 5, after V lost 4 bases and J lost 0 bases. The CDR3 is 16 residues long. In DNA form, the CDR3 reads TGTGCCAGCAGTTTCCAGGGGGCCCTAGCCAAAAACATTCAGTACTTC. This codes for CASSFQGALAKNIQYF.

The chain links TRBV6-1 to TRBJ1-2; maybe TRBD1 (5 bases). The CDR3 loop spans 12 amino acids. Looked up from germline, CDR1 is MNHNS and CDR2 is SASEGT. Trimming cost V 0 bases and J 8 bases, with 7 bases left between them. The CDR3, as DNA: TGTGCCAGCAGTGAAGCGGGGGAAGGCTACACCTTC. This sequence encodes CASSEAGEGYTF.

This clone was seen only once. V is TRBV12-3 or TRBV12-4 and J is TRBJ1-5; D unclear. V lost 8 bases, J lost 7 bases, and 3 bases lay in between. This CDR3 spans 9 amino acids. The CDR3 loop reads CASGQPQHF. CDR3 in DNA: TGTGCCAGCGGCCAGCCCCAGCATTTT.

The chain joins TRBV29-1 to TRBJ1-3; the D is unclear. The V end lost 3 bases, the J end lost 4 bases, and 4 bases lay between the germline ends. This CDR3 contains 11 residues. Germline V gene data show CDR1 as SQVTM and CDR2 as ANQGSEA. CDR3 sequence reads: CSVDMGNTIYF. The CDR3 DNA sequence: TGCAGCGTTGATATGGGAAACACCATATATTTT.

This chain uses TRBV2 with TRBJ2-3; TRBD1 or TRBD2 may be the D gene (5 bases each). Trimming left V 8 bases short and J 1 base short, with 16 bases between. The CDR3 runs 15 residues. From germline, CDR1 is SNHLY and CDR2 FYNNEI. The CDR3, as DNA: TGTGCCAGCTCTCGTATGGGGGTTCGCACAGATACGCAGTATTTT. It yields the protein CASSRMGVRTDTQYF.